This T cell receptor (beta chain) appears in the sequencing data of a study of long-term antiretroviral therapy in people with HIV (dated by TCRdb to between 2021 and 2022). Background for the entire study: The earliest samples were collected approximately a decade before the 2015 WHO recommendation for immediate ART, a period when ART was typically delayed until CD4 counts fell. Of the roughly 31 participants with HIV, about a dozen were female. A total of roughly 200 cryopreserved PBMC samples came from 25 to 35 adults with confirmed HIV infection and were collected serially over a mean of approximately six years (range 1-12). A retrospective serial study tested whether ART initiation and durable HIV suppression were associated with changes in peripheral blood TRB repertoire composition and diversity. No cross-contamination during QIAcube processing was shown when test extractions of a monoclonal T-cell line were performed alongside 33 polyclonal samples. Overall study outcomes, separate from this receptor: Starting ART was linked to a significant rise in TRB diversity, yet even after long-term ART the diversity remained significantly lower than in transplant donor controls. Narrower CDR3 length ranges were observed in HIV repertoires than in controls, and an antigen-experienced repertoire with only a slight naive shift after ART was suggested by the network structure. Because PBMC availability was limited, only the TCR beta chain was sequenced, with no alpha chain pairing. Samples dated from 2004 to 2017, and the ART regimens used may be less effective than current ones. Unsorted PBMC were profiled instead of sorted CD4+ and CD8+ T cells because pre-ART samples had limited cell numbers. At every time point, the repertoire was dominated by expanded TRB clones first identified before ART initiation, although this dominance fluctuated and, in many PLHIV, declined after ART. Inferences about post-ART repertoire changes were limited because no data were available on ART adherence, viral resistance or therapy changes.

Sequencing of the TRB variable region was done with the immunoSEQ hsTCRB v3.0 assay at survey level resolution. A depth of 40,000-50,000 T-cell genomes per sample was targeted for TRB sequencing. Pooled TRB libraries were sequenced on an Illumina MiSeq with a v3 150-cycle kit. Processing in the source paper ran as follows. Repertoire analysis ran in R within a reproducible Nextflow workflow covering QC, data transformation and analysis. Custom analyses were implemented in LymphoSeq2, an R package for AIRR-Seq data exploration. After excluding several samples that yielded fewer than 5000 total TRB sequences, 188 HIV repertoires remained for analysis. Of the roughly 180 retained HIV repertoires, about 60 were collected before and about 130 after ART initiation. Each repertoire was downsampled to 5000 TRB nucleotide sequences, and summary statistics were averaged across 100 downsampling iterations. TRB sequences were retained for analysis only if CDR3 regions of at least seven amino acids were present. Two measures captured diversity: a Shannon entropy-derived clonality score and the Gini coefficient. In repertoire networks, the top 5000 CDR3 amino acid sequences were linked whenever an edit distance of one separated two sequences. Antigen specificity groups and MHC restriction were predicted for TRB CDR3 amino acid sequences with GLIPH2. CDR3 amino acid sequences were matched against VDJdb and McPAS-TCR to flag known CMV, EBV, HIV or tissue antigen associations. Pre-ART, post-ART and control groups were compared with Wilcoxon signed-rank tests and Holm-Bonferroni correction. The table comes from immuneACCESS by way of TCRdb, which keeps in-frame sequences with V and J called. Part of the clones is missing from these tables; in studies checked, under half for an unresolved V gene and the rest for unknown reasons. The DNA gave D and trimming, while V, J and clone size come from that table. For this sample there are some 26,000 clones; under 85% appear just once. The top ten hold around 11% of the sample.

The germline V gene yields LGHNT for CDR1 and FRNRAP for CDR2. Cut back by 3 bases and 1 base, the V and J ends lie 7 bases apart. CDR3 length: 13 amino acids, cysteine to phenylalanine. The only DNA kept is the CDR3, 39 bases in frame from the first base. Details on this clone: It has no known antigen specificity. No base quality information exists; no much larger clone differs at one position.

Participants were included only if at least one PBMC sample before ART initiation and at least two post-ART samples were available. Treatment was received in the United States of America by all participants with HIV. Before DNA extraction, cryopreserved samples of about 1-10 million PBMC were thawed and washed. At the time of the earliest PBMC sample for each participant with HIV, ages ranged from about 23 to 60 years. Each participant contributed PBMC samples from 1-4 timepoints before ART initiation and 2-8 timepoints after ART initiation, with a median of 7 samples. For every participant, serial HIV viral load, CD4+ T-cell count, ART history and demographic data were obtained. A Qiagen kit on a QIAcube was used to extract genomic DNA from unsorted PBMC, with samples processed in batches of 12.

The V gene is TRBV12-5 and the J gene is TRBJ2-7; no D gene is confidently identified. The sequence was obtained from a woman between 40 and 55 years old with HIV. The starting material was unsorted PBMCs, obtained 1.1 years before starting antiretroviral therapy. The DNA sequence is as follows: TGTGCTAGTGGTTTTGGGGTATCCTACGAGCAGTACTTC. Its amino acids are CASGFGVSYEQYF. This CDR3, with the reference TRBV12-5 and TRBJ2-7 proteins standing in past its ends, gives the full variable domain DARVTQTPRHKVTEMGQEVTMRCQPILGHNTVFWYRQTMMQGLELLAYFRNRAPLDDSGMPKDRFSAEMPDATLATLKIQPSEPRDSAVYFCASGFGVSYEQYFGPGTRLTVT.